The clone carrying this T cell receptor beta chain was counted once. The antigen is not known. This sample was taken from a study of OX40 agonist ivuxolimab in advanced cancers. Study details: The drug used for patients, ivuxolimab, was an agonistic anti-OX40 (CD134) antibody.

Study-wide findings and caveats: Also showing low normalized T-cell clonal expansion were some of the nonresponders. It was not determined which antigens were specifically recognized by the peripheral T cells that had undergone clonal expansion.

The V gene end was trimmed by 3 bases and the J gene end by 4 bases; junction bases not matched to a gene: 4. The CDR3 extends over 16 amino acids. Germline lookup yields CDR1 SGHRS and CDR2 YFSETQ. Assay: immunoSEQ multiplex PCR; the TCRdb copy retains only in-frame clones and omits some. Of 97,000 or so clones in the sample, nearly 90% were seen once. The TCR originated in an adult with an advanced solid tumor such as melanoma, head and neck, liver or kidney cancer. Sequences were derived from CD4+ or CD8+ T cells sorted from blood, sampled in a trial of the OX40 agonist ivuxolimab. V is TRBV5-1 and J is TRBJ2-5; 15 nucleotides match TRBD2. The CDR3 DNA reads TGCGCCAGCAGCTCGGGACTAGCGGGAGGAGTAGAGACCCAGTACTTC. Its translation is CASSSGLAGGVETQYF.